This T cell receptor beta chain was found in a study of graft-versus-host responses after intestinal transplantation. Study-wide context: Tacrolimus plus steroids were given to all recipients for 3 to 4 years, preceded by anti-thymocyte globulin induction. General study results and limits: The highest levels of circulating GvH clones went along with early declines in HvG clones after transplant. Subjects displaying graft-donor T cell macrochimerism possessed elevated graft-versus-host to host-versus-graft clonal ratios inside allografts.

The CDR3 loop spans 14 amino acids. CDR1 and CDR2 from the germline V gene are MNHEY and SVGAGI. With V trimmed by 6 bases and J by 5 bases, 7 bases remained unmatched. As regards this clone: Its antigen remains unidentified.

Produced via immunoSEQ multiplex PCR; TCRdb's table is partial and in-frame only. The sample consists of 93,000 or so clones, 80% to 95% of them appearing once. The sequence derives from a human donor who received an intestinal transplant. The chain links TRBV6-5 to TRBJ2-7; TRBD2 agrees at 10 bases. The sequenced sample was unstimulated CD8+ T cells sorted from spleen or lymph node cells, obtained before intestinal transplant. CDR3: CASSFSGGIHEQYF. In DNA form, the CDR3 reads TGTGCCAGCAGCTTTAGCGGGGGGATCCACGAGCAGTACTTC.